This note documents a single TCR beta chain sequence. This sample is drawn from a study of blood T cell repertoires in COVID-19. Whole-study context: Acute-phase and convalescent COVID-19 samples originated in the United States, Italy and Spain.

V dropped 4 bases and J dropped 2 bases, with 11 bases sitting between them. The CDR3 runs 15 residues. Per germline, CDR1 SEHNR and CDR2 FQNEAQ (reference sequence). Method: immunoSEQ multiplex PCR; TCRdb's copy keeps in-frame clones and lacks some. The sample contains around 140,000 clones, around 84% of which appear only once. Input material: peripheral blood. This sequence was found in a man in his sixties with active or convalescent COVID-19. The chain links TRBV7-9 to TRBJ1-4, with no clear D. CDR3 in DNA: TGTGCCAGCAGCTCTAAGGAGCCGACTAATGAAAAACTGTTTTTT. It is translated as CASSSKEPTNEKLFF.